This T cell receptor beta chain came from a study of blood T cell repertoires in COVID-19. Across the study: Material from acute and convalescent COVID-19 was sourced from the United States, Italy and Spain. T cells, B-cell-depleted T cells, or PBMCs provided the cDNA or gDNA that served as material.

As handled by the study authors: Amplification from reference gene primers served as the basis for estimated nucleated cell counts. Here immunoSEQ multiplex PCR was the method, and the copy in TCRdb shows in-frame clones only, minus some. The V and J calls and the clone size are those of that table, but D and trimming were determined from the DNA. The sample records 250,000 to 300,000 clones, roughly 87% being singletons. This CDR3 is 16 amino acids long. Trimming took 4 bases from V and 1 from J; bases not matched to a gene: 7. CDR1 and CDR2 (germline): SGHTA, FQGTGA. J is TRBJ2-5 and V is TRBV7-3, with 9 bases fitting TRBD2. The sequence derives from a woman in her 30s with acute or convalescent COVID-19. The sample consisted of peripheral blood. CDR3 sequence: CASSSSKRGAQETQYF. CDR3 in DNA: TGTGCCAGCAGCTCGTCGAAGCGGGGGGCCCAAGAGACCCAGTACTTC.